What follows describes a single T cell receptor (beta chain). The clone's antigen remains unknown. Base qualities are not at hand, and no much larger clone is one base apart. The sample comes from a study of OX40 agonist ivuxolimab in advanced cancers. General notes on the study: Ivuxolimab was a fully human IgG2 agonistic monoclonal antibody targeting the costimulatory receptor OX40 (CD134). Intravenous ivuxolimab was administered to patients every 2 weeks at six dose levels: 0.01, 0.1, 0.3, 1.5, 3 and 10 mg/kg. Partial responses occurred in three dose-escalation patients, of whom one had hepatocellular carcinoma and two had cutaneous melanoma. Patients were allowed to have had prior anti-PD-1, anti-PD-L1 or anti-CTLA-4 therapy, and 40% to 45% of the dose-escalation patients had been treated with checkpoint inhibitors. Of the approximately 50 patients in dose escalation, about 20 had hepatocellular carcinoma, approximately 15 had melanoma, 9 had renal cell carcinoma and 9 had head and neck cancer. The paper describes the monotherapy dose-escalation part (N ≈ 50 patients) of the phase I trial of ivuxolimab. A male proportion of roughly 80% and a mean age of around 60 years, ranging from roughly 23 to 80, were recorded for the dose-escalation cohort. Peripheral TCRbeta sequencing aimed to test whether ivuxolimab altered TCR sequence diversity and caused clonal T-cell expansion. The paper as a whole reports these results and caveats: At doses of 0.1 to 3.0 mg/kg, clonal expansion of both CD4+ and CD8+ blood T cells was observed from baseline to week 6. After ivuxolimab, CD8+ T cells had more expanded clones than CD4+ T cells on average. In partial responders in the 0.1-3.0 mg/kg groups, normalized peripheral clonal expansion was found to be among the lowest, especially among CD8+ T cells. Antigen specificity was not determined for the clonally expanded peripheral T cells. Low levels of normalized T-cell clonal expansion were also seen in some patients who did not respond.

Patients with autoimmune disease history or receiving systemic immunosuppression were excluded from the trial. Peripheral blood for TCR sequencing was drawn from every dose cohort at baseline, at cycle 4 day 1 and at cycle 7 day 1. The samples were taken from a phase I, first-in-human, multicenter, open-label dose-escalation trial of ivuxolimab. Adults with locally advanced or metastatic melanoma, renal cell, hepatocellular, or head and neck squamous cell carcinoma were enrolled in the trial. Before TCR sequencing, CD4+ T cells and CD8+ T cells from peripheral blood were sorted into separate populations. To sequence the TCRbeta CDR3 region, genomic DNA was isolated from the sorted cells. TCRbeta CDR3 regions were sequenced using the immunoSEQ Assay. The table comes from immuneACCESS by way of TCRdb, which keeps in-frame sequences with V and J called. Part of the clones is missing from these tables; in studies checked, under half for an unresolved V gene and the rest for unknown reasons. The sample has tens of thousands of clones on record, 80% to 90% of them singletons. The top ten clonotypes cover 1.5% to 2.5% of the sample.

In the germline V gene, CDR1 corresponds to SGHRS and CDR2 to YFSETQ. Trimming costs V 1 base and J 0 bases, and their ends lie 13 bases apart. Its CDR3 holds 16 amino acids, cysteine through phenylalanine. Of all the DNA, just the CDR3 is kept, 48 bases in frame from base 1. The sample consisted of CD4+ or CD8+ T cells sorted from blood, taken in a trial of the OX40 agonist ivuxolimab. The sequence joins TRBV5-1 to TRBJ1-1, with an unclear D gene assignment. The receptor comes from an adult with an advanced solid tumor such as melanoma, head and neck, liver or kidney cancer. The CDR3 reads as follows: CASSLSLATLNTEAFF. Here is the DNA: TGCGCCAGCAGCTTGTCGCTAGCAACTTTGAACACTGAAGCTTTCTTT.